This T cell receptor (beta chain) stems from a study of blood T cell repertoires in COVID-19. V lost 4 bases and J lost 9; bases outside the gene matches: 9. The CDR3 is made up of 14 amino acids. Germline loops: CDR1 SGHRS, CDR2 YFSETQ. Profiled with immunoSEQ multiplex PCR; TCRdb holds only in-frame clones, not every one. The profile shows approximately 180,000 clones, 80% to 90% of them singletons. This receptor was obtained from a woman older than 75 with COVID-19, enrolled during active disease. The sample consisted of peripheral blood. This chain links TRBV5-1 with TRBJ1-5; TRBD1 agrees at 8 bases. The CDR3 sequence is CASSPGTGGGPQHF. CDR3 bases: TGCGCCAGCAGCCCTGGGACAGGAGGTGGGCCCCAGCATTTT.